The present T cell receptor (beta chain) was sequenced within a study of cytomegalovirus exposure and HLA in healthy donors. Study-wide background: T cells numbering around 170 million yielded approximately 100 million unique TCR beta sequences in an earlier analysis.

The PCR contained 60 Vbeta and 13 Jbeta primers. As processed by the authors: Later, roughly 86 million unique TCR beta chains were counted in an analysis, and about 10 million of them were shared. TCRdb keeps only in-frame clones here, not all; method: immunoSEQ multiplex PCR. The DNA was the basis for D and trimming; V, J and clone size are from that table. This table holds about 110,000 clones, roughly 84% found once. Comment on this clone: No antigen is known for it.

J was trimmed by 2 bases and V by 6 bases; bases with no gene match: 6. CDR1 is SGHRS and CDR2 is YFSETQ in the germline V gene. This CDR3 is built from 14 residues. Study results and caveats: For most subjects, TCR beta sequences were reported to predict HLA-A and HLA-B alleles with accuracy.

This receptor was taken from a man aged 25 to 40 in good health and CMV-seropositive. Specimen: PBMCs. J is TRBJ2-5 and V is TRBV5-1; 8 bases match TRBD2. In DNA form, the CDR3 reads TGCGCCAGCAAGCCAGCGGGGGTGCAAGAGACCCAGTACTTC. It yields the protein CASKPAGVQETQYF.